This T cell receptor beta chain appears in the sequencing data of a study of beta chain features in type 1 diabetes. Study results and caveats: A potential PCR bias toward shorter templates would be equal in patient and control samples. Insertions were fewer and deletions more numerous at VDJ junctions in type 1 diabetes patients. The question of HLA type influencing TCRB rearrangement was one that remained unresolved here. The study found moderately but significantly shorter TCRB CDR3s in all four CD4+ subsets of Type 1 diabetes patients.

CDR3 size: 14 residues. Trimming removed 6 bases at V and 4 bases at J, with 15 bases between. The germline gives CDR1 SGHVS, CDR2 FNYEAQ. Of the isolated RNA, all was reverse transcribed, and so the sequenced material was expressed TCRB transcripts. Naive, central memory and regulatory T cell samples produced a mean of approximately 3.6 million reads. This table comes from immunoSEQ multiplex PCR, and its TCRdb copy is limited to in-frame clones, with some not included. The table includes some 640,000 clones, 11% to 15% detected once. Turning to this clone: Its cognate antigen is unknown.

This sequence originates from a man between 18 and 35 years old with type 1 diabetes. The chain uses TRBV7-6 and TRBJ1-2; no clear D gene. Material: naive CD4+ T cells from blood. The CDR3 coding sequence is TGTGCCAGCAGTGATCCCGGCTCGGGCTATGGCTACACCTTC. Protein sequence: CASSDPGSGYGYTF.